The T cell receptor (beta chain) described here comes from a study of shared clonotypes between healthy human individuals. Study background: Donor ages ranged 18 to 49 years: two women, a few men.

Unsorted PBMC DNA was run through sequencing on ten immunoSEQ deep assay plates. Generated by immunoSEQ multiplex PCR, the TCRdb table keeps only in-frame clones and is missing some. The sample has 470,000 or so clones; more than 75% are singletons. Losses at the gene ends were 2 bases for V and 1 base for J; bases not matched to a gene: 4. The CDR3 loop spans 16 amino acids. Germline CDR1 reads KGHSH; CDR2 reads LQKENI. Donation came from healthy HIV-negative adults that had no recent acute infections or vaccinations. All participating donors were Caucasian adults from Nashville, Tennessee. The V call is TRBV18, the J call TRBJ2-7; 11 bases match TRBD1. The sequenced sample was PBMCs. The TCR sequence derives from a woman aged 35 to 49 in good health. Some clones in this sample may be carry-over from other donors' samples. CDR3 sequence reads: CASSPGGQGGSYEQYF. DNA of the CDR3: TGTGCCAGCTCACCAGGGGGACAGGGGGGTTCCTACGAGCAGTACTTC. The whole variable domain, remainder taken from reference TRBV18 and TRBJ2-7, is NAGVMQNPRHLVRRRGQEARLRCSPMKGHSHVYWYRQLPEEGLKFMVYLQKENIIDESGMPKERFSAEFPKEGPSILRIQQVVRGDSAAYFCASSPGGQGGSYEQYFGPGTRLTVT.